This T cell receptor (beta chain) originates from a study of identical twins. Comments on this clonotype: Its target is not known.

Template switching added a universal primer binding site, and final cDNA carried unique molecular identifiers. In TCRdb, the 5' RACE reads were re-called with MiXCR into one record per CDR3 protein. The profile shows more than 1.5 million distinct CDR3 sequences, less than 35% of them singletons. V was trimmed by 3 bases and J by 4 bases, leaving 9 bases between them. The CDR3 is 14 residues long. The study, taken as a whole, reports: Researchers caution that invariant MAIT and iNKT cells could partly confound zero-insertion analyses. Within twin pairs, the out-of-frame alpha sequences they shared showed excess low generation probability. Among monozygotic twins, out-of-frame TCR alpha sharing exceeded what models predicted.

The TCR originated in a newborn girl in good health. Material: cord blood. The genes are TRBV12-3 or TRBV12-4 and TRBJ2-2; a possible D gene is TRBD2 (6 bases). The CDR3 DNA sequence: TGTGCCAGCAGTTTTAACGGGGGCACCGGGGAGCTGTTTTTT. Translation gives CASSFNGGTGELFF.